Presented here are 28 T cell receptor beta chains from one specimen sequenced in a study of OX40 agonist ivuxolimab in advanced cancers. Repertoires were generated with immunoSEQ multiplex PCR, while TCRdb's copy carries only in-frame clones and drops some. The sample contains under 150,000 clones, less than 95% of which appear only once. This specimen consisted of CD4+ or CD8+ T cells sorted from blood, obtained in a trial of the OX40 agonist ivuxolimab. The receptor source for this set is an adult with an advanced solid tumor such as melanoma, head and neck, liver or kidney cancer.

The chain uses TRBV4-3 and TRBJ2-1, with D uncertain. The CDR3 extends over 16 amino acids. V was shortened by 0 bases and J by 7 bases, with 16 bases between the two germline ends. In germline, CDR1 is LGHNA, CDR2 YSLEER. The CDR3 DNA reads as TGCGCCAGCAGCCAAGATAGCCAGCCACTTTCAAATGAGCAGTTCTTC. It encodes CASSQDSQPLSNEQFF.

The V gene is TRBV6-5, the J gene TRBJ2-2; 13 bases map to TRBD2. The CDR3 is made up of 15 amino acids. The germline gives CDR1 MNHEY, CDR2 SVGAGI. J was trimmed by 5 bases and V by 5 bases; bases with no gene match: 2. CDR3 sequence (DNA): TGTGCCAGCAGTGGACTAGCGGGGGCGACCGGGGAGCTGTTTTTT. It specifies CASSGLAGATGELFF.

The rearrangement uses TRBV7-9 and TRBJ1-4; D ambiguous. CDR1 is SEHNR and CDR2 is FQNEAQ in the germline V gene (reference sequence). V lost 8 bases, J lost 5 bases, and 9 bases lay in between. The CDR3 covers 12 residues. CDR3 DNA: TGTGCCAGCGGGTCAGAGAATGAAAAACTGTTTTTT. This codes for CASGSENEKLFF.

V is TRBV11-2 and J is TRBJ2-5; 13 bases line up with TRBD2. The CDR3 spans 17 residues. From germline, CDR1 is SGHAT and CDR2 FQNNGV. V dropped 6 bases and J dropped 3; count of bases not matched to a gene: 10. This CDR3 reads CASRRASGLAGKETQYF. The CDR3 DNA sequence: TGTGCCAGCAGGAGGGCCTCGGGACTAGCGGGAAAAGAGACCCAGTACTTC.

This chain joins TRBV11-1 and TRBJ2-7; TRBD1 aligns across 7 bases. Germline V gene lookup returns CDR1 SGHAT and CDR2 FQDESV (reference sequence). This CDR3 region has 16 residues. Trimming took 0 bases from V and 2 from J; bases not matched to a gene: 7. Written as DNA, the CDR3 is TGTGCCAGCAGCTTAGCGCGAGACAGGGCAGCCTACGAGCAGTACTTC. It specifies CASSLARDRAAYEQYF.

The V and J genes are TRBV7-2 and TRBJ1-1; the match to TRBD1 covers 7 bases. Trimming cost V 1 base and J 3 bases; bases outside gene matches: 5. This CDR3 is built from 15 residues. Germline V gene data show CDR1 as SGHTA and CDR2 as FQGNSA. CDR3: CASSLDRQGDTEAFF. In DNA, the CDR3 is TGTGCCAGCAGCTTAGATAGGCAGGGGGACACTGAAGCTTTCTTT.

The rearrangement uses TRBV28 and TRBJ2-1; D perhaps matches TRBD1 (5 bases). The ends were cut back, 7 bases at V and 9 bases at J, with 19 bases in the middle. CDR3 size: 14 residues. The germline V gene encodes CDR1 MDHEN and CDR2 SYDVKM. CDR3 sequence: CASKLGAVGGEQFF. Written as DNA, the CDR3 is TGTGCCAGCAAGCTAGGGGCAGTGGGTGGTGAGCAGTTCTTC.

This chain joins TRBV4-1 and TRBJ2-7, with a weak D call TRBD2 (5 bases). Looked up from germline, CDR1 is MGHRA and CDR2 is YSYEKL. The germline V and J ends were trimmed by 0 bases and 3 bases, with 6 bases remaining between them. The CDR3 has 13 residues. The CDR3 DNA follows: TGCGCCAGCAGCCAAGACGGGGTCTACGAGCAGTACTTC. This translates into CASSQDGVYEQYF.

A note on this clone: Other DNA sequences within the sample encode an identical CDR3. This chain links TRBV7-9 with TRBJ2-7; 8 bases align to TRBD1. This CDR3 has 14 residues. Losses at the gene ends were 5 bases for V and 0 bases for J; bases not matched to a gene: 3. Per germline, CDR1 SEHNR and CDR2 FQNEAQ (reference sequence). The DNA of the CDR3 is TGTGCCAGCAGCCGGACAGGGAGCTCCTACGAGCAGTACTTC. It specifies CASSRTGSSYEQYF.

The chain links TRBV29-1 to TRBJ2-2; 10 bases agree with TRBD2. Germline V gene data show CDR1 as SQVTM and CDR2 as ANQGSEA. The CDR3 contains 14 residues. J gave up 5 bases and V 6 bases, and 6 bases lay outside the gene matches. The CDR3 DNA reads as TGCAGCGTCAAAGCGGGAGGGCAGACCGGGGAGCTGTTTTTT. Protein product: CSVKAGGQTGELFF.

The V gene is TRBV13, the J gene TRBJ2-7; 7 bases match TRBD2. Germline CDR1 is PRHDT and CDR2 is FYEKMQ (reference sequence). Trimming took 11 bases from V and 6 from J; bases not matched to a gene: 10. The CDR3 length is 12 residues. The CDR3 DNA reads as TGTGCCTCGGGGCGGGAGCGCGGCGAGCAGTACTTC. Translating it yields CASGRERGEQYF.

Notes on this clone: Different DNA sequences within this sample yield the same CDR3. The V and J genes are TRBV18 and TRBJ2-1; TRBD2 aligns across 9 bases. Germline trimming cut 6 bases from V and 1 base from J; bases unmatched to any gene: 4. There are 15 residues in the CDR3. Germline assignment: CDR1 KGHSH and CDR2 LQKENI. The CDR3 DNA is TGTGCCAGCTCTCCGGGACTAGCTTCCTACAATGAGCAGTTCTTC. Its protein product is CASSPGLASYNEQFF.

The chain couples TRBV28 to TRBJ2-7; 7 bases align to TRBD1. V trimming: 7 bases; J trimming: 3 bases; junction bases outside the gene matches: 12. Germline V lookup: CDR1 MDHEN, CDR2 SYDVKM. This CDR3 is 15 amino acids long. The CDR3 protein is CASNTPKGAVYEQYF. DNA for the CDR3: TGTGCCAGCAACACTCCAAAGGGGGCGGTCTACGAGCAGTACTTC.

The CDR3 region is CASSPPGTVSYEQYF. The CDR3 DNA sequence: TGTGCCAGCTCCCCTCCCGGGACGGTCTCCTACGAGCAGTACTTC. This sequence joins TRBV18 and TRBJ2-7; TRBD1 or TRBD2 may be the D gene (5 bases each). CDR1 KGHSH and CDR2 LQKENI come from the germline V gene. The CDR3 spans 15 residues. V lost 6 bases and J 0 bases, leaving 15 bases between the germline ends.

The V and J genes are TRBV7-3 and TRBJ2-3; tentatively, D is TRBD1 or TRBD2 (5 bases each). Germline CDR1 is SGHTA and CDR2 is FQGTGA. The CDR3 consists of 14 residues. Trimming pared 3 bases from V and 0 bases from J, leaving 7 bases between. The CDR3 DNA sequence: TGTGCCAGCAGCTTGTGGGACAGCACAGATACGCAGTATTTT. This gives the protein CASSLWDSTDTQYF.

The chain couples TRBV5-4 to TRBJ1-2, with TRBD1 identical over 9 bases. V lost 0 bases, J lost 6 bases, and 9 bases stayed unmatched. This CDR3 contains 16 residues. Germline CDR1 is SGHNT and CDR2 is YYREEE (reference sequence). The CDR3 spells CASSLGGDRADHGYTF. CDR3 nucleotides: TGTGCCAGCAGCTTGGGGGGGGACAGGGCTGACCATGGCTACACCTTC.

The chain recombines TRBV10-2 with TRBJ1-5, with 7 bases identical to TRBD1. V was clipped by 3 bases and J by 5 bases; unmatched bases: 4. Germline V gene sequence: CDR1 WSHSY, CDR2 SAAADI. The CDR3 is 14 amino acids. CDR3 DNA: TGCGCCAGCAGTGAAGACAGGGTAGATCAGCCCCAGCATTTT. It yields the protein CASSEDRVDQPQHF.

The V call is TRBV19, the J call TRBJ1-2; 8 nucleotides line up with TRBD1. The V gene end was trimmed by 4 bases and the J gene end by 4 bases; junction bases not matched to a gene: 8. The CDR3 consists of 15 residues. CDR1 and CDR2 (germline): LNHDA, SQIVND (reference sequence). CDR3 nucleotide sequence: TGTGCCAGTAGTAGCAAGACAGGGGCTTCCTATGGCTACACCTTC. Protein sequence: CASSSKTGASYGYTF.

The chain is built from TRBV5-1 and TRBJ2-5; 10 positions match TRBD2. The CDR3 has 16 residues. Germline V CDR1 and CDR2: SGHRS, YFSETQ. Trimming at V came to 3 bases and at J to 2 bases, leaving 7 bases not matched to a gene. The CDR3 sequence is CASSSALLAGQETQYF. The CDR3 DNA sequence: TGCGCCAGCAGCTCCGCCCTACTAGCGGGACAAGAGACCCAGTACTTC.

V and J are TRBV29-1 and TRBJ2-7; TRBD1 agrees at 8 bases. The V segment lost 7 bases and the J segment 5 bases; nucleotides outside the gene matches: 10. The CDR3 has 13 residues. Germline lookup yields CDR1 SQVTM and CDR2 ANQGSEA. CDR3 amino acids: CSAVRDRPHEQYF. Written as DNA, the CDR3 is TGCAGCGCCGTTCGGGACAGGCCCCACGAGCAGTACTTC.

V gene TRBV19 combines with J gene TRBJ2-7, with D unclear. The CDR3 has 15 residues. V gave up 4 bases and J gave up 3 bases, with 16 bases separating them. Germline CDR1 is LNHDA and CDR2 is SQIVND (reference sequence). The CDR3 DNA is TGTGCCAGTAGTAGTGGCGTGTCCGCGAACTACGAGCAGTACTTC. Residues: CASSSGVSANYEQYF.

This clone was observed a handful of times. The CDR3 nucleotides read TGTGCCTGGAGAAGGACAGGTGAAAAACTGTTTTTT. This sequence encodes CAWRRTGEKLFF. This chain joins TRBV30 and TRBJ1-4; 7 bases align to TRBD1. Germline V CDR1 and CDR2: GTSNPN, SVGIG (reference sequence). The CDR3 covers 12 residues. Losses at the gene ends were 3 bases for V and 7 bases for J; bases not matched to a gene: 2.

V gene TRBV7-9 combines with J gene TRBJ2-7; D is ambiguous. Deletions cut 6 bases from V and 2 bases from J, with 5 bases between. Germline V lookup: CDR1 SEHNR, CDR2 FQNEAQ (reference sequence). The CDR3 runs 11 residues. The CDR3 DNA follows: TGTGCCAGCAGTTCCGCCTACGAGCAGTACTTC. Protein sequence: CASSSAYEQYF.

V gene TRBV28 combines with J gene TRBJ2-1; 10 positions agree with TRBD1. The CDR3 totals 15 residues. Germline CDR1 reads MDHEN; CDR2 reads SYDVKM. Trimming cost V 4 bases and J 3 bases; bases outside gene matches: 3. This chain's CDR3 is CASSSRDRGYNEQFF. In DNA form, the CDR3 reads TGTGCCAGCAGTTCCCGGGACAGGGGCTACAATGAGCAGTTCTTC. The variable domain in full, with the rest retrieved from reference TRBV28 and TRBJ2-1, is DVKVTQSSRYLVKRTGEKVFLECVQDMDHENMFWYRQDPGLGLRLIYFSYDVKMKEKGDIPEGYSVSREKKERFSLILESASTNQTSMYLCASSSRDRGYNEQFFGPGTRLTVL.

Here the CDR3 DNA reads TGTGCCAGCAGCACCACAGGAGGAAGCAATCAGCCCCAGCATTTT. It encodes CASSTTGGSNQPQHF. The V gene is TRBV28, the J gene TRBJ1-5, with D tentatively TRBD1 (5 bases). Germline V gives CDR1 MDHEN, CDR2 SYDVKM. Trimming took off 6 bases at V and 1 base at J, with 13 bases between the two ends. The CDR3 has 15 amino acids.

V and J are TRBV15 and TRBJ2-6, with D possibly TRBD2 on 6 matching bases. This CDR3 is built from 15 residues. Germline CDR1 is LNHNV and CDR2 is YYDKDF (reference sequence). V was cut by 11 bases and J by 2 bases, with 16 bases left in between. This chain's CDR3 is CAAGPGRTGANVLTF. As DNA, the CDR3 is TGTGCCGCGGGGCCGGGCAGAACTGGGGCCAACGTCCTGACTTTC.

This rearrangement joins TRBV9 to TRBJ2-7; 7 nucleotides align to TRBD1. The junction had 3 bases not matched to a gene; V was cut back by 0 bases and J by 3 bases. Germline CDR1 reads SGDLS; CDR2 reads YYNGEE. The CDR3 runs 14 residues. The CDR3 region has the DNA TGTGCCAGCAGCGTAGGGACAGGAAACTACGAGCAGTACTTC. Its protein is CASSVGTGNYEQYF.

J is TRBJ2-3 and V is TRBV5-8, with 12 bases matching TRBD2. Germline V gene data show CDR1 as SGHTS and CDR2 as YDEGEE. The junction had 12 bases not matched to a gene; V was cut back by 4 bases and J by 3 bases. CDR3 size: 18 residues. The CDR3 reads CASSAGVTSGSKTDTQYF. The CDR3 nucleotides read TGTGCCAGCAGCGCCGGCGTGACTAGCGGGAGTAAAACAGATACGCAGTATTTT.